Listed below are T cell receptor beta chains from one sample, sequenced in a study of PD-1 blockade in classical Hodgkin lymphoma. Here immunoSEQ multiplex PCR was the method, and the copy in TCRdb shows in-frame clones only, minus some. This sample has over 3,000 clones, with approximately 70% found just once. This specimen consisted of peripheral blood mononuclear cells (PBMCs), obtained before the fourth cycle of nivolumab. The receptors stem from a human donor with classical Hodgkin lymphoma. Each CDR3 is given with its conserved first and last residue. The order of the fields is D gene, CDR3 length, clone size, V gene, J gene, CDR3 DNA, CDR3 protein. D genes are given only for firm matches. The size of a clone is reported for some rows only, either as once, few or many, or as a class for expanded clones.

.	14	.	TRBV27	TRBJ1-2	TGTGCCAGCAGTTTGACGGGAAGTAACTATGGCTACACCTTC	CASSLTGSNYGYTF
.	13	few	TRBV7-2	TRBJ1-2	TGTGCCAGCAGCACCTCACAAGGGGATGGCTACACCTTC	CASSTSQGDGYTF
.	15	.	TRBV7-7	TRBJ2-1	TGTGCTAGCAGCTTAGATGGGGGGGCGTTCAATGAGCAGTTCTTC	CASSLDGGAFNEQFF
TRBD1	15	few	TRBV7-6	TRBJ1-1	TGTGCCAGCAGCTCCGGACAGGGTATGAACACTGAAGCTTTCTTT	CASSSGQGMNTEAFF
.	15	.	TRBV5-1	TRBJ2-2	TGCGCCAGCAGCCCGGCGGTAGAACGCACCGGGGAGCTGTTTTTT	CASSPAVERTGELFF
TRBD2	17	.	TRBV7-6	TRBJ2-3	TGTGCCAGCAGCCCCGGATCGTCGGGAGGAAGCACAGATACGCAGTATTTT	CASSPGSSGGSTDTQYF
.	14	.	TRBV6-6	TRBJ1-1	TGTGCCAGCAGTTACTCTGGGACATACTATGAAGCTTTCTTT	CASSYSGTYYEAFF
TRBD1	18	.	TRBV27	TRBJ2-5	TGTGCCAGCAGTTTGGCTGGGTTCGGGACAGGGGTCCAAGAGACCCAGTACTTC	CASSLAGFGTGVQETQYF
.	17	.	TRBV2	TRBJ1-4	TGTGCCAGCGGCGGAGACACCCGCTCCATCACTAATGAAAAACTGTTTTTT	CASGGDTRSITNEKLFF
.	15	.	TRBV19	TRBJ2-1	TGTGCCAGTAAGGAGACGCCTGGGTCCTACAATGAGCAGTTCTTC	CASKETPGSYNEQFF
.	14	.	TRBV6-6	TRBJ1-5	TGTGCCAGCAGTAGGGTGGATAGCAATCAGCCCCAGCATTTT	CASSRVDSNQPQHF
.	13	.	TRBV9	TRBJ2-3	TGTGCCAGCCGGAAAGCGCGTACAGATACGCAGTATTTT	CASRKARTDTQYF
.	18	.	TRBV12-5	TRBJ2-7	TGTGCTAGTGGTTTGGTACGAAGTGGGGCGGGGGCCCCCTACGAGCAGTACTTC	CASGLVRSGAGAPYEQYF